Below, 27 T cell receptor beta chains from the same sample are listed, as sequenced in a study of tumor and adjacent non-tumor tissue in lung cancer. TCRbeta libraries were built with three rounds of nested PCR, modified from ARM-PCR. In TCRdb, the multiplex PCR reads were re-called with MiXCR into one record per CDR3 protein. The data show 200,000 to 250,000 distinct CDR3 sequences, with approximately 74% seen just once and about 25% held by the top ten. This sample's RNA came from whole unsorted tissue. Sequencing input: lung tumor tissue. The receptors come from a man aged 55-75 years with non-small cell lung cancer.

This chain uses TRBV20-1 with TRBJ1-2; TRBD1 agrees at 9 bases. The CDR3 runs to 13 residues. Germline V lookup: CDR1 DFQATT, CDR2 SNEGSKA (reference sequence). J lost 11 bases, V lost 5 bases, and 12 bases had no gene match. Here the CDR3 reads CSASDRGTYCYTF. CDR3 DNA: TGCAGTGCTTCGGACAGGGGAACCTATTGTTACACCTTC.

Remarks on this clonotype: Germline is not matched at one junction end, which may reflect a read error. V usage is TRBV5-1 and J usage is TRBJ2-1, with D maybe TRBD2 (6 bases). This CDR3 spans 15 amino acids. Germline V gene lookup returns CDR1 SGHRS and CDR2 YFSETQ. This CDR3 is CTSSPTSGTVPEQFF. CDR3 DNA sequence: TGCACCAGCAGCCCTACCTCCGGGACTGTTCCTGAGCAGTTCTTC.

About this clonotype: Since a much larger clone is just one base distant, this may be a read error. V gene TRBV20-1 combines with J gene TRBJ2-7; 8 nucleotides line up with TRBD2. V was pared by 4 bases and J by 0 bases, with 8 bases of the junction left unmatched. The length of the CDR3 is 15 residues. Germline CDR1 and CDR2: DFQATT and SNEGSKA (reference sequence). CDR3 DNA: TGCAGTGCTATCCCGGGAGGGAAGCTCTCCTACGAGCAGTACTTC. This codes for CSAIPGGKLSYEQYF.

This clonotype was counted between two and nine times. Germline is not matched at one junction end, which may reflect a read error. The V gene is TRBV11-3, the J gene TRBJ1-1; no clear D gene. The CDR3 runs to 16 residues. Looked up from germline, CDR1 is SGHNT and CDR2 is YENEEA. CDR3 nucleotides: TGTGCCGGCAGGTTAGTCTCCGCTTATATGAACACTGAAGCTTTCTTT. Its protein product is CAGRLVSAYMNTEAFF. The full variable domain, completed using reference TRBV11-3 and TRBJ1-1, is EAGVVQSPRYKIIEKKQPVAFWCNPISGHNTLYWYLQNLGQGPELLIRYENEEAVDDSQLPKDRFSAERLKGVDSTLKIQPAELGDSAVYLCAGRLVSAYMNTEAFFGQGTRLTVV.

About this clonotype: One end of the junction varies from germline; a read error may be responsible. CDR3 protein: CAISQGGSMTYNEQFF. The DNA of the CDR3 is TGTGCCATCAGCCAAGGTGGCAGTATGACTTACAATGAGCAGTTCTTC. The chain couples TRBV4-2 to TRBJ2-1; D is uncertain. CDR1 is LGHNA, CDR2 YNFKEQ, per germline. This CDR3 region has 16 residues.

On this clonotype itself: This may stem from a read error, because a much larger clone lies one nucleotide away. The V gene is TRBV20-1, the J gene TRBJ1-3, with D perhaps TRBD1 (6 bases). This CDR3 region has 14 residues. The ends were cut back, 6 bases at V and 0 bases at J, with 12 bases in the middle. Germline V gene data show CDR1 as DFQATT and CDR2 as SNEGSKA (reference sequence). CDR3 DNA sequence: TGCAGTGCGACTCAGGGGACCTCTGGAAACACCATATATTTT. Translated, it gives CSATQGTSGNTIYF.

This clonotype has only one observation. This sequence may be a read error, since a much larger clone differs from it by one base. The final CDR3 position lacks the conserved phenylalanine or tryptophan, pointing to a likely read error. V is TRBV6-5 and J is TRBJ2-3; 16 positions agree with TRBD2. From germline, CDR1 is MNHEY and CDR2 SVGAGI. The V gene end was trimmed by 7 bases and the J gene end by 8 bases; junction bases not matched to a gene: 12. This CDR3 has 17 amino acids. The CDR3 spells CASTSPGTSGGVGTQYS. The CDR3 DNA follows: TGTGCCAGCACCTCCCCCGGGACTAGCGGGGGGGTGGGTACGCAGTATTCT.

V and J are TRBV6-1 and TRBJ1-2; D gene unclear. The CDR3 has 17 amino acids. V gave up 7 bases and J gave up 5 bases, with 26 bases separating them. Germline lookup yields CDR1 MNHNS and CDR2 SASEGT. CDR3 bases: TGTGCCAGCAATCCTCTCAAGGGATTGGGGAGAGGGTATGGCTACACCTTC. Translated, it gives CASNPLKGLGRGYGYTF.

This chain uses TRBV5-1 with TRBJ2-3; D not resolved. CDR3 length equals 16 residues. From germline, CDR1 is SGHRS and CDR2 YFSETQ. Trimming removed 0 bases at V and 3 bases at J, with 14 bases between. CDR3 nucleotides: TGCGCCAGCAGCTTGGCAAGGTCCCGAAGGACAGATACGCAGTATTTT. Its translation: CASSLARSRRTDTQYF.

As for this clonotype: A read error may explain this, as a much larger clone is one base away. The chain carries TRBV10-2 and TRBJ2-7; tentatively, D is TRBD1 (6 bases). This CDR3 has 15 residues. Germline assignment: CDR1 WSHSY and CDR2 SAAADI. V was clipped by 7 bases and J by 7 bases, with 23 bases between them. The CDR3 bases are TGCGCCAGCATGAACCTCGGACAGCGTTTAAGAGAGCAGTACTTC. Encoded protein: CASMNLGQRLREQYF.

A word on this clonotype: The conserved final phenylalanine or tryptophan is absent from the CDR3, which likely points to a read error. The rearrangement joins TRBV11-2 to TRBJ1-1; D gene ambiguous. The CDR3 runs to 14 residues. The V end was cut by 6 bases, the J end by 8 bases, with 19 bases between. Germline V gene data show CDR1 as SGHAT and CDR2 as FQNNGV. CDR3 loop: CASRFAAGLSEAFY. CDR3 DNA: TGTGCCAGCAGGTTTGCGGCAGGACTTAGCGAAGCTTTCTAT.

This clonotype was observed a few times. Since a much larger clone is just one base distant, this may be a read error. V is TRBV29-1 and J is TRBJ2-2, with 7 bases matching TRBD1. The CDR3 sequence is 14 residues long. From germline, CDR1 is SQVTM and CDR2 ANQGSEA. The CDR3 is CSVVGQWNTRELFF. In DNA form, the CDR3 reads TGCAGCGTTGTGGGACAGTGGAACACCAGGGAGCTGTTTTTT.

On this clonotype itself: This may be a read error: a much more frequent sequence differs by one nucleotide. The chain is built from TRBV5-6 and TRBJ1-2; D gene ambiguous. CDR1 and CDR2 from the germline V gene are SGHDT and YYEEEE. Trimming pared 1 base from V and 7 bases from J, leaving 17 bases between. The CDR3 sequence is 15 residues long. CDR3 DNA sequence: TGTGCCAGCAGCTTGCACGGTCCGCTACGGTCTGGCTACACCTTC. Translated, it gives CASSLHGPLRSGYTF.

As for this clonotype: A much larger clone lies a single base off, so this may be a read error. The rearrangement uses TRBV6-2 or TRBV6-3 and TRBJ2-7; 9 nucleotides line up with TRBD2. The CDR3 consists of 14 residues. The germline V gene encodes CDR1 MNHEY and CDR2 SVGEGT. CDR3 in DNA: TGTGCCAGCAGTAGACCGGGACTAGCCTACAAGCAGTACTTC. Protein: CASSRPGLAYKQYF.

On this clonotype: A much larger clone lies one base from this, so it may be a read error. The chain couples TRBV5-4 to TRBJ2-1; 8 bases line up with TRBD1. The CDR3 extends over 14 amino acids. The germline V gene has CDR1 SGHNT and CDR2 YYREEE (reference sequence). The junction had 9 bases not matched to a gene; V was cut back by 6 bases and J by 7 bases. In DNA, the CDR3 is TGTGCCAGCAACCGACAGGGGTCCAGGAATGAGCAGTTCTTC. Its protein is CASNRQGSRNEQFF.

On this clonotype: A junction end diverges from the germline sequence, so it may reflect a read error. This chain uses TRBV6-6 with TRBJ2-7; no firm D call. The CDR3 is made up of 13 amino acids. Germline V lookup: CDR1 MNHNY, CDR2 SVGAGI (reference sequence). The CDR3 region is CASSTPRSYEEYF. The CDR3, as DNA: TGTGCCAGCAGCACCCCCCGCTCCTACGAGGAGTACTTC.

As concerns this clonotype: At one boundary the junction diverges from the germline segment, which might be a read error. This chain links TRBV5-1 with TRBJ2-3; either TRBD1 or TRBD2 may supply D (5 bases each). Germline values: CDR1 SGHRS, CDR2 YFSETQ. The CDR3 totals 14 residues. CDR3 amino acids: CASSSDSSTGTQYF. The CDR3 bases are TGCGCCAGCAGCTCGGATTCTAGCACAGGTACGCAGTATTTT.

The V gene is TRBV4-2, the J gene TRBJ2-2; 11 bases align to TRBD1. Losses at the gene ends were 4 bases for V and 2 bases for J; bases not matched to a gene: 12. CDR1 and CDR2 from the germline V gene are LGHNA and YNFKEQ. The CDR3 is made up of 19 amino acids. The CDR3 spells CASSPWTGGAGTNTGELFF. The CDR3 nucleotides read TGTGCCAGCAGCCCCTGGACAGGGGGCGCCGGTACCAACACCGGGGAGCTGTTTTTT.

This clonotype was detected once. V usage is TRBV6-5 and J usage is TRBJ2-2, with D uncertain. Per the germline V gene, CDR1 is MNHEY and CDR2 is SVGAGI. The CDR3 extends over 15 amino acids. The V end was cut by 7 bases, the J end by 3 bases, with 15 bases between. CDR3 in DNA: TGTGCCAGCAATTGCCGGGCAGCCTACACCGGGGAGCTGTTTTTT. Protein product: CASNCRAAYTGELFF.

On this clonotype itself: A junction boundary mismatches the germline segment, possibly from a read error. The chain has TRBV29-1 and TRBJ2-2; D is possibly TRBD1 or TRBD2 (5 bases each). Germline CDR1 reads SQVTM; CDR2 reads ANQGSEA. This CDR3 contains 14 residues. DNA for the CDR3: TGCAGCGTCCAGATTGACAGTACTTTGGGGGAGCTCTTTTTT. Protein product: CSVQIDSTLGELFF.

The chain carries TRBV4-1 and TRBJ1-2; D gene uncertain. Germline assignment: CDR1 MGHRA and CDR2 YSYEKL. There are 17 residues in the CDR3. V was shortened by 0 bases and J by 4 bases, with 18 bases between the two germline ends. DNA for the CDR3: TGCGCCAGCAGCCAAGATAAGGGCCGCGCGTCACCCTATGGCTACACCTTC. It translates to CASSQDKGRASPYGYTF.

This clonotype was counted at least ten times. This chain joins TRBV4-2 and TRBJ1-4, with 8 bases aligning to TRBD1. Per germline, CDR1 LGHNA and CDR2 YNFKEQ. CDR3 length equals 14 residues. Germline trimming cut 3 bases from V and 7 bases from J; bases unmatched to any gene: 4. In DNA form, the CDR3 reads TGTGCCAGCAGCCACCAGGGGGCGAGTGAAAAACTGTTTTTT. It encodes CASSHQGASEKLFF.

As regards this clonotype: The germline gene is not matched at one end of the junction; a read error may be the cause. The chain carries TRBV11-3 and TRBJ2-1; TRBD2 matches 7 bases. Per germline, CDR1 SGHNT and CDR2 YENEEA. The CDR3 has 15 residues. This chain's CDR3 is CASSPGGSGYNEPFF. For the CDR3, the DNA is TGTGCCAGCAGCCCCGGGGGGAGCGGTTATAATGAGCCGTTCTTC.

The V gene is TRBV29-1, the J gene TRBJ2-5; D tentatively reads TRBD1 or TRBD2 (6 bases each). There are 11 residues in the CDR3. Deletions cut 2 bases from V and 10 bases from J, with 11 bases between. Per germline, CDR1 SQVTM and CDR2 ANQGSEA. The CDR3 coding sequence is TGCAGCGTTGAAACGGGGGCAGACCAGTACTTC. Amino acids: CSVETGADQYF.

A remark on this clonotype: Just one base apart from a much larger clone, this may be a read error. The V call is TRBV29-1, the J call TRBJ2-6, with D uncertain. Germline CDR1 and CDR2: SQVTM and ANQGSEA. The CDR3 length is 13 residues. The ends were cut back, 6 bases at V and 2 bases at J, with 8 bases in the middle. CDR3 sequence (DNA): TGCAGCGTGACAAAAACTGGGGCCAACGTCCTGACTTTC. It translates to CSVTKTGANVLTF.

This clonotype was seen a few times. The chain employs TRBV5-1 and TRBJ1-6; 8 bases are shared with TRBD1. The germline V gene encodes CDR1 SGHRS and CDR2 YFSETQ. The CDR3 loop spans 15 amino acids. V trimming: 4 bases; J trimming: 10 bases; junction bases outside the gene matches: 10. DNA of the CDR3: TGCGCCAGCAGCGGAACCCAGGGGGCATCATCACCCCTCCACTTT. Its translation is CASSGTQGASSPLHF.

The CDR3 sequence is CSVRRESPGYTF. The CDR3 DNA is TGCAGCGTTCGGAGGGAATCCCCCGGCTACACCTTC. The chain links TRBV29-1 to TRBJ1-2; D is ambiguous. The CDR3 extends over 12 amino acids. Germline V gene sequence: CDR1 SQVTM, CDR2 ANQGSEA. The V gene lost 5 bases and the J gene lost 8 bases, with 15 bases spanning the gap.